A selection of T cell receptor beta chains follows, all from one sample in a study of identical twins. TCRdb reprocessed the 5' RACE reads via MiXCR and lists one record per CDR3 protein. The repertoire consists of about 530,000 distinct CDR3 sequences, with roughly 15% occurring once and the leading ten covering 0.44%. These sequences were also reported in another study, on yellow fever vaccine responses in identical twins.

Sequencing input: CD4+ T cells sorted from blood. The receptors derive from a woman aged 18 to 35 in good health. The CDR3 runs from the conserved cysteine through the conserved F or W. Fields, in order: D gene, clone size, V gene, J gene, CDR3 protein, CDR3 DNA. The D gene is left open where the match is weak. Size values are once, few and many counts, or a class for expanded clones, and some rows have none.

.	.	TRBV7-3	TRBJ2-1	CASRHDLGANNEQFF	TGTGCCAGCAGGCATGACCTGGGAGCCAACAATGAGCAGTTCTTC
.	.	TRBV29-1	TRBJ2-5	CSVDHNVGETQYF	TGCAGCGTTGATCATAACGTCGGGGAGACCCAGTACTTC
.	.	TRBV2	TRBJ2-7	CASSELRVAYEQYF	TGTGCCAGCAGTGAATTGAGGGTTGCCTACGAGCAGTACTTC
TRBD2	few	TRBV12-3/TRBV12-4	TRBJ2-1	CASSLGAGGTYNEQFF	TGTGCCAGCAGTTTAGGGGCGGGGGGAACCTACAATGAGCAGTTCTTC
.	.	TRBV2	TRBJ1-2	CASSEPGIVLGTF	TGTGCCAGCAGTGAACCAGGAATTGTGCTTGGAACCTTC
.	many	TRBV29-1	TRBJ1-1	CSVDDLNTEAFF	TGCAGCGTCGACGACCTGAACACTGAAGCTTTCTTT
.	.	TRBV12-3/TRBV12-4	TRBJ1-1	CASSGRTEAFF	TGTGCCAGCAGTGGGCGGACTGAAGCTTTCTTT
TRBD2	few	TRBV6-5	TRBJ2-1	CASSYSRASGRMYNEQFF	TGTGCCAGCAGTTACTCGAGGGCTAGCGGGAGGATGTACAATGAGCAGTTCTTC
.	many	TRBV12-3/TRBV12-4	TRBJ1-1	CASIRGSGYTEAFF	TGTGCCAGCATCCGGGGCTCCGGGTACACTGAAGCTTTCTTT
TRBD1	few	TRBV3-1	TRBJ1-1	CASSQGTGLGTEAFF	TGTGCCAGCAGCCAGGGGACAGGGCTGGGCACTGAAGCTTTCTTT
.	.	TRBV12-3/TRBV12-4	TRBJ2-7	CASSLSWGRSYEQYF	TGTGCCAGCAGCCTGTCCTGGGGGCGATCCTACGAGCAGTACTTC
TRBD1	few	TRBV7-9	TRBJ1-2	CASRGDSSYGYTF	TGTGCCAGCAGAGGGGACAGCAGTTATGGCTACACCTTC
.	.	TRBV12-3/TRBV12-4	TRBJ1-4	CAILMTGATNEKLFF	TGTGCCATCCTCATGACAGGCGCAACTAATGAAAAACTGTTTTTT
TRBD2	.	TRBV28	TRBJ2-1	CASSPKGLANNEQFF	TGTGCCAGCAGTCCAAAGGGACTAGCCAACAATGAGCAGTTCTTC
.	few	TRBV9	TRBJ1-1	CASSVSVSDTEAFF	TGTGCCAGCAGCGTGTCTGTGAGCGACACTGAAGCTTTCTTT
.	many	TRBV20-1	TRBJ2-5	CSARPFGGWETQYF	TGCAGTGCTAGACCGTTTGGGGGCTGGGAGACCCAGTACTTC
.	few	TRBV4-2	TRBJ1-5	CASSQESGFQPQHF	TGTGCCAGCAGCCAAGAGTCAGGGTTTCAGCCCCAGCATTTT
TRBD1	many	TRBV3-1	TRBJ2-4	CASSWDRGGIQYF	TGTGCCAGCAGCTGGGACAGGGGAGGCATTCAGTACTTC
.	few	TRBV5-6	TRBJ2-5	CASSSGASVDQYF	TGTGCCAGCAGTTCGGGCGCGTCGGTAGACCAGTACTTC
.	.	TRBV5-1	TRBJ1-3	CASSQGSSGNTIYF	TGCGCCAGCAGCCAGGGTTCCTCTGGAAACACCATATATTTT
TRBD1	.	TRBV12-3/TRBV12-4	TRBJ2-7	CASTGDRERSYEQYF	TGTGCCAGCACCGGAGACAGGGAACGCTCCTACGAGCAGTACTTC
.	many	TRBV7-9	TRBJ1-5	CASSGDTGNQPQHF	TGTGCCAGCAGCGGTGACACAGGCAATCAGCCCCAGCATTTT
TRBD1	few	TRBV12-3/TRBV12-4	TRBJ1-5	CASSLSQGAQPQHF	TGTGCCAGCAGTTTAAGTCAGGGGGCTCAGCCCCAGCATTTT
.	few	TRBV29-1	TRBJ1-1	CSVGRPNTEAFF	TGCAGCGTTGGCAGACCGAACACTGAAGCTTTCTTT
TRBD1	few	TRBV28	TRBJ1-5	CASSSGRTGHGNQPQHF	TGTGCCAGCAGTTCCGGTCGGACAGGTCATGGCAATCAGCCCCAGCATTTT
TRBD2	.	TRBV3-1	TRBJ2-3	CASSPSGLAGGSSTDTQYF	TGTGCCAGCAGCCCCTCGGGACTAGCGGGGGGGAGTAGCACAGATACGCAGTATTTT
TRBD1	.	TRBV27	TRBJ1-2	CASSSQGQGARGYTF	TGTGCCAGCAGTTCACAGGGACAGGGGGCACGGGGCTACACCTTC
.	few	TRBV7-9	TRBJ2-2	CASSLATTGELFF	TGTGCCAGCAGCTTAGCCACCACCGGGGAGCTGTTTTTT
.	many	TRBV29-1	TRBJ2-3	CSVGLTRPDTQYF	TGCAGCGTCGGACTAACCAGGCCCGATACGCAGTATTTT
.	.	TRBV21-1	TRBJ1-1	CASSKESNHVDTEAFF	TGTGCCAGCAGCAAAGAATCCAACCACGTAGACACTGAAGCTTTCTTT
TRBD2	few	TRBV6-1	TRBJ2-7	CASSPRTSGATYEQYF	TGTGCCAGCAGCCCCCGGACTAGCGGGGCTACCTACGAGCAGTACTTC
.	few	TRBV5-1	TRBJ2-3	CASSGRLGTDTQYF	TGCGCCAGCAGCGGACGGCTGGGCACAGATACGCAGTATTTT
TRBD1	.	TRBV3-1	TRBJ2-7	CASSQPGQGSSEQYF	TGTGCCAGCAGCCAACCGGGACAGGGGTCTTCCGAGCAGTACTTC
.	many	TRBV24-1	TRBJ2-7	CATSDGTQYEQYF	TGTGCCACCAGTGATGGGACACAATACGAGCAGTACTTC
.	few	TRBV15	TRBJ2-4	CATSRVAAKNIQYF	TGTGCCACCAGCAGAGTGGCGGCCAAAAACATTCAGTACTTC
TRBD2	many	TRBV29-1	TRBJ2-1	CSVLLAGVRHNEQFF	TGCAGCGTTCTTTTAGCGGGAGTCCGGCACAATGAGCAGTTCTTC
.	.	TRBV18	TRBJ2-2	CASCGSDTGELFF	TGTGCCAGCTGCGGGTCGGACACCGGGGAGCTGTTTTTT
.	many	TRBV4-1	TRBJ2-3	CASSQDILDTQYF	TGCGCCAGCAGCCAAGACATTTTAGATACGCAGTATTTT
.	.	TRBV20-1	TRBJ2-1	CSARGGLDSEQFF	TGCAGTGCTAGAGGGGGGCTAGATAGTGAGCAGTTCTTC
.	few	TRBV20-1	TRBJ2-1	CSAVDTNSYNEQFF	TGCAGTGCGGTCGACACTAATTCCTACAATGAGCAGTTCTTC
.	.	TRBV11-2	TRBJ2-2	CASSYRGSTLDNTGELFF	TGTGCCAGCAGCTACCGGGGTTCGACGTTAGACAACACCGGGGAGCTGTTTTTT
TRBD1	.	TRBV27	TRBJ2-1	CASSPPGQGVREQFF	TGTGCCAGCAGTCCCCCGGGACAGGGGGTTCGCGAGCAGTTCTTC
TRBD1	few	TRBV5-1	TRBJ1-4	CASSSGTGWEKLFF	TGCGCCAGCAGCTCCGGGACAGGGTGGGAAAAACTGTTTTTT
.	few	TRBV19	TRBJ2-5	CASSTGTGKWETQYF	TGTGCCAGTAGCACAGGTACAGGGAAGTGGGAGACCCAGTACTTC
.	few	TRBV12-3/TRBV12-4	TRBJ1-2	CASWGQNRLQNYGYTF	TGTGCCAGCTGGGGTCAAAACCGCCTACAGAACTATGGCTACACCTTC
.	few	TRBV5-1	TRBJ2-2	CASSLDWELFF	TGCGCCAGCAGCTTGGATTGGGAGCTGTTTTTT
.	few	TRBV7-9	TRBJ2-1	CASSQRGGLSYNEQFF	TGTGCCAGCAGCCAACGCGGGGGCCTGTCCTACAATGAGCAGTTCTTC